Listed below are T cell receptor beta chains from one sample, sequenced in a study of blood T cell repertoires in COVID-19. Some clones are missing from TCRdb's copy, which holds only in-frame ones; the method was immunoSEQ multiplex PCR. The table shows about 160,000 clones, with about four fifths occurring only once. The sequencing sample was made of PBMCs or T cells enriched from blood (not recorded which). All receptors come from a woman in her sixties or seventies who had recovered from COVID-19. Each CDR3 is given with its conserved first and last residue. Fields, in order: CDR3 DNA, CDR3 protein, D gene, V gene, J gene, clone size. A D gene is named only where the DNA matches it firmly. The listing skips clone size in some rows; elsewhere it reads once, few, many or a size class.

TGCGCCAGTGGACAGGGGCTGGGATCCTACGAGCAGTACTTC	CASGQGLGSYEQYF	TRBD1	TRBV5-1	TRBJ2-7	-
TGTGCCAGCAGCTTCTCCGGGACAGCGAGCGGGGGGCAGTACTTC	CASSFSGTASGGQYF	-	TRBV5-5	TRBJ2-7	-
TGCGCCAGCAGCCTTTCGACAGGGAAGGACTACACCTTC	CASSLSTGKDYTF	TRBD1	TRBV5-1	TRBJ1-2	-
TGTGCCAGCAGCGTAGACCTCAGCGGGGGGTCCTATGAGCAGTTCTTC	CASSVDLSGGSYEQFF	TRBD2	TRBV9	TRBJ2-1	-
TGTGCCAGCAGGGGGACAACTCTAGCCAAAAACATTCAGTACTTC	CASRGTTLAKNIQYF	-	TRBV2	TRBJ2-4	many
TGTGCCAGCAGTCAGACAGGGACAGATACGCAGTATTTT	CASSQTGTDTQYF	TRBD1	TRBV6-5	TRBJ2-3	-
TGTGCCAGTAGTACCCCAACCGACAGGAATGGCTACACCTTC	CASSTPTDRNGYTF	-	TRBV19	TRBJ1-2	few
TGTGCCAGCAGCTTATCAAGGGGGGGCTTAGATACGCAGTATTTT	CASSLSRGGLDTQYF	-	TRBV7-3	TRBJ2-3	-
TGTGCCAGCAGTTTAATGAGAAATGAGCAGTTCTTC	CASSLMRNEQFF	-	TRBV12-3/TRBV12-4	TRBJ2-1	few
TGTGCCAGCAGCCAAAACAGGGGCCGCCAGTACTTC	CASSQNRGRQYF	TRBD1	TRBV3-1/TRBV3-2	TRBJ2-5	-
TGCAGTGCAAGTACAGGAGCGGGGGCTAATGAGCAGTTCTTC	CSASTGAGANEQFF	TRBD2	TRBV20-1	TRBJ2-1	-
TGTGCCATCAGTGAACCGGACAGGTACTCCTACGAGCAGTACTTC	CAISEPDRYSYEQYF	TRBD1	TRBV10-3	TRBJ2-7	-
TGTGCCAGCAGCTTTTTGACGGGCAATGAGCAGTTCTTC	CASSFLTGNEQFF	-	TRBV7-8	TRBJ2-1	-